The present TCR beta chain was sequenced within a study of blood T cell repertoires in COVID-19. Study-wide context: PBMCs, B-cell-depleted T cells, or T cells provided the cDNA or gDNA that made up the material.

Methods used by the authors: The authors estimated nucleated cell counts from reference gene primer amplification. Some clones are missing from TCRdb's copy, which holds only in-frame ones; the method was immunoSEQ multiplex PCR. V and J calls and clone size come straight from that table; D and trimming were deduced from the DNA. The table lists 30,000 to 50,000 clones, 84% of them singletons. The CDR3 runs 13 residues. The ends were cut back, 3 bases at V and 7 bases at J, with 13 bases in the middle. Germline CDR1 and CDR2: SQVTM and ANQGSEA. This rearrangement joins TRBV29-1 to TRBJ2-1; a weak D match, TRBD1 (6 bases). The origin of this receptor is a middle-aged man with active or convalescent COVID-19. The sample taken for sequencing was peripheral blood. CDR3 sequence (DNA): TGCAGCGTTGACGACAGGATTGGGAATGAGCAGTTCTTC. It encodes CSVDDRIGNEQFF.